This entry concerns a single T cell receptor (beta chain). Methods used by the authors: From reference gene primer amplification, estimates of nucleated cell counts were derived. Sequencing was performed with immunoSEQ multiplex PCR; in TCRdb, only in-frame clones are kept and a portion is missing. V, J and clone size are taken as reported in that table, and D and trimming were inferred from the DNA itself. Of a few hundred thousand clones in the sample, about 86% are singletons; the top ten hold over 1.1%. The CDR3 length is 14 residues. Germline CDR1 reads LNHDA; CDR2 reads SQIVND (reference sequence). With 0 bases removed from V and 5 bases from J, the gap between germline ends came to 10 bases. This sample is drawn from a study of blood T cell repertoires in COVID-19. About the research overall: Italy, Spain and the United States were the sources of the convalescent and acute COVID-19 samples. PBMCs, B-cell-depleted T cells, or T cells were the source of the cDNA or gDNA that made up the material.

The TCR comes from an elderly man with acute or convalescent COVID-19. The chain combines TRBV19 with TRBJ1-1; possible D gene TRBD1, 5 bases. Sequenced input: peripheral blood. CDR3: CASSIEGRGTEAFF. The CDR3 region has the DNA TGTGCCAGTAGTATAGAGGGGAGGGGTACTGAAGCTTTCTTT.